This T cell receptor beta chain was recorded in a study of cytomegalovirus exposure and HLA in healthy donors. Primers for the PCR totalled 60 Vbeta and 13 Jbeta. The data were produced by immunoSEQ multiplex PCR, yet TCRdb's version contains in-frame clones alone and is incomplete. The table records under 200,000 clones, about 75% of them present only once. The sequence was obtained from a man aged 45 to 65 in good health and CMV-seropositive. The sample was PBMCs.

For the CDR3, the DNA is TGTGCCAGCAGCCCGGGGGTAGACTCACCCCTCCACTTT. Encoded protein: CASSPGVDSPLHF. This chain joins TRBV5-4 and TRBJ1-6, with TRBD1 as a possible D gene (5 bases). Trimming took off 4 bases at V and 10 bases at J, with 12 bases between the two ends. There are 13 residues in the CDR3. Per germline, CDR1 SGHNT and CDR2 YYREEE (reference sequence).